Sequencing of this T cell receptor (beta chain) was carried out in a study of cytomegalovirus exposure and HLA in healthy donors. CDR3 size: 15 residues. The germline CDR1 and CDR2 sequences are MGHRA and YSYEKL. Vbeta (60) and Jbeta (13) primers were used in the PCR. The table came from immunoSEQ multiplex PCR; TCRdb's copy has only in-frame clones and leaves some out. The data hold 95,000 to 150,000 clones, with approximately 15% observed a single time. On this clone: Antigen unknown. Germline is not matched at one junction end, which may reflect a read error.

Study findings and constraints: Likely technical artifact: a cluster of highly shared sequence variants. The study dropped some indistinguishable V segments, TRBV6-2 and TRBV6-3 among them.

The sequenced sample was PBMCs. The J gene is TRBJ1-4, the V gene TRBV4-1; 7 bases agree with TRBD1. This sequence was found in a woman between 18 and 29 years old in good health and CMV-seronegative. The CDR3 region has the DNA TGCGCCAGCAGCACCCCGGGACAGACTAACGAAAAACTGTTTTTT. It encodes CASSTPGQTNEKLFF.